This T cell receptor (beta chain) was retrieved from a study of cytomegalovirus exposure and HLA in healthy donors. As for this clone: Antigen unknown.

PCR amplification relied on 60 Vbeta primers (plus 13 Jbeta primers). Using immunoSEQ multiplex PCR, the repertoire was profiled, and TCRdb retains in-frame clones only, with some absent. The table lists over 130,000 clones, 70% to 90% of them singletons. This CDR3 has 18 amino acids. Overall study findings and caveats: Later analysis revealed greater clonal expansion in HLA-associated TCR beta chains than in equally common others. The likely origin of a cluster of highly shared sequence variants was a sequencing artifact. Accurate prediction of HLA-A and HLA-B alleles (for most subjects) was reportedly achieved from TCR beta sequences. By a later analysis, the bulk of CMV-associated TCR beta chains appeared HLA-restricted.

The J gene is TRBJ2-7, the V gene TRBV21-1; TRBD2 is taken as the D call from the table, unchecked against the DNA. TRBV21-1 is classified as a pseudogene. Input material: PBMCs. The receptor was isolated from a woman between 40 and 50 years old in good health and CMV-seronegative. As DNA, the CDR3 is TGTGCCAGCAGCAACCTGGGGGGGACTAGCGGGAGGGCCTACGAGCAGTACTTC. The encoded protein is CASSNLGGTSGRAYEQYF.